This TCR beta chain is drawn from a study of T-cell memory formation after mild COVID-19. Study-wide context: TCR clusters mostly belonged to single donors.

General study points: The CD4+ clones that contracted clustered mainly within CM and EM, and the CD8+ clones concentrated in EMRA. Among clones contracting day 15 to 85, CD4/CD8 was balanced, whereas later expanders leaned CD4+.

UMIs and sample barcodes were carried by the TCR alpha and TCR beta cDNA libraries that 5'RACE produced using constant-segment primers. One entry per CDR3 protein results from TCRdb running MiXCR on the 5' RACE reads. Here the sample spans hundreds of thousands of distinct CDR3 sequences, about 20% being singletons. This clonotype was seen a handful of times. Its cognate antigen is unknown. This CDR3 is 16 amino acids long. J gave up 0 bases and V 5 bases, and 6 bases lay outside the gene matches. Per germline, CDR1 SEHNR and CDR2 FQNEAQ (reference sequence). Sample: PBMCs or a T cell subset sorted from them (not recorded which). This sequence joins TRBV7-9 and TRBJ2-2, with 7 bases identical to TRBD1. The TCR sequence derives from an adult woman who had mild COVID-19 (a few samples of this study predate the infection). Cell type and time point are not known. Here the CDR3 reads CASSRQGTANTGELFF. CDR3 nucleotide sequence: TGTGCCAGCAGCCGACAAGGGACAGCGAACACCGGGGAGCTGTTTTTT.